The TCR beta chain under discussion was sequenced for a study of CXCR3-negative and CXCR3-positive naive CD8 T cells. Overall study results and limits: Against CXCR3-negative naive cells, CXCR3-positive naive cells showed more hydrophobic TRB CDR3s.

With UMI labels, 5' RACE was used to prepare the TRB cDNA libraries. TCRdb reprocessed the 5' RACE reads and reports one entry per CDR3 protein, with no DNA. The table lists around 63,000 distinct CDR3 sequences. Concerning this clonotype itself: Its antigen is unidentified.

Triplicate sorts of about 300,000 cells per CD8+ subset. CDR1 and CDR2 (germline): SGHTA, FQGNSA. The CDR3 spans 18 residues. The specimen was naive CXCR3+ CD8+ T cells from blood. Subset meaning: CD45RO-CCR7+CD27+CD95- naive CD8+ T cells expressing CXCR3 (TNR3+). The receptor comes from a human donor in good health. Some clones in this sample may be carry-over from other donors' samples. The V and J genes are TRBV7-2 and TRBJ2-7; the TCRdb call, TRBD2, lacks DNA for checking. CDR3 region: CASSLIRGLAGGSYEQYF.